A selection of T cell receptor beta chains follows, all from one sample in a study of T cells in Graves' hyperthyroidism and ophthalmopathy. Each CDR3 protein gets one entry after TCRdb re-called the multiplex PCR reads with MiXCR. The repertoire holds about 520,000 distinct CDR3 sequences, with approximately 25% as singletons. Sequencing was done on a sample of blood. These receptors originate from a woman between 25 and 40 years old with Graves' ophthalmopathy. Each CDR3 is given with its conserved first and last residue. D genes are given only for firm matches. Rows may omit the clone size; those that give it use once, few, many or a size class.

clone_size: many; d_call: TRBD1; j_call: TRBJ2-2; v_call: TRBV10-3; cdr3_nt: TGTGCCATCAGTGAGGGGACAGGGTCGGGGAACGGGGAGCTGTTTTTT; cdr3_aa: CAISEGTGSGNGELFF
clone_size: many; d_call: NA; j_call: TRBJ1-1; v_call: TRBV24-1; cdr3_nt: TGTGCCACCAGCCTCGGAGGTACTGAAGCTTTCTTT; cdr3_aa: CATSLGGTEAFF
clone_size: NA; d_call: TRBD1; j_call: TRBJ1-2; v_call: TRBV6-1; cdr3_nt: TGTGCCAGCAGGGGGACGGACAGGCCCTATGGCTACACCTTC; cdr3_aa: CASRGTDRPYGYTF
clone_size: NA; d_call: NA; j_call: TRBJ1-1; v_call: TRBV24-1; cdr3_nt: TGTGCCACCAGTGATCCTATCACGGCCGCTGAAGCTTTCTTT; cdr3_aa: CATSDPITAAEAFF
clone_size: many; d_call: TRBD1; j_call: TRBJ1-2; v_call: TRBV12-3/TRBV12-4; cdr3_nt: TGTGCCAGCAGTCAACAGGACAGGGGTTTGGATGGCTACACCTTC; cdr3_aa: CASSQQDRGLDGYTF
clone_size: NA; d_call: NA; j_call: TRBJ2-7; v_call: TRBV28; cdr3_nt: TGTGCCAGCAACTCCGAGGGCTACGAGCAGTACTTC; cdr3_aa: CASNSEGYEQYF
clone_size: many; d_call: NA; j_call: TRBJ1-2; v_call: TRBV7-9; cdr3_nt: TGTGCCAGCAGCTTACAAGTGGGCAGGGACGGGGGCTACACCTTC; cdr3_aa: CASSLQVGRDGGYTF
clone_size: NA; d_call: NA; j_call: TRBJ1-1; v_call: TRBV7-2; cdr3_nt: TGTGCCAGCAGCTTAGCGTCCAGGATGAACACTGAAGCTTTCTTT; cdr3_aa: CASSLASRMNTEAFF
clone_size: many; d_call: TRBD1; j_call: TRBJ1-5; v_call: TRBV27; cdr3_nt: TGTGCCAGCAGTTTGGAGGGGGCGATCCATCAGCCCCAGCATTTT; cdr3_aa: CASSLEGAIHQPQHF
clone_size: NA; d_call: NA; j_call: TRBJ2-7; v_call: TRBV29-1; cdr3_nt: TGCAGCGCCACCGGGACAAACTTATACGAGCAGTACTTC; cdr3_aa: CSATGTNLYEQYF
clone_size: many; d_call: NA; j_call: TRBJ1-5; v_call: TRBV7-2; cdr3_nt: TGTGCCAGCAGCGCGGACGGCTCTTCTGATAGCAATCAGCCCCAGCATTTT; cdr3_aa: CASSADGSSDSNQPQHF
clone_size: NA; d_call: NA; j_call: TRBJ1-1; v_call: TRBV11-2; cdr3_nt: TGTGCCAGCAGCTTAGGAGTTAGAGAAGCTTTCTTT; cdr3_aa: CASSLGVREAFF
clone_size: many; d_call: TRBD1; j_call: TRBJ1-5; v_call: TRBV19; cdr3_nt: TGTGCCAGTAAGCATGGACAGGGGGGCATGGTAAGCAATCAGCCCCAGCATTTT; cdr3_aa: CASKHGQGGMVSNQPQHF
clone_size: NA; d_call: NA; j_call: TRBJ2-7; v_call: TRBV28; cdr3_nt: TGTGCCAGCAGCTTGCCCCCGGAGCACGAGCAGTACTTC; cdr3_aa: CASSLPPEHEQYF
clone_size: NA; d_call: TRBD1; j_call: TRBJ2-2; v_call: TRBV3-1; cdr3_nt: TGTGCCAGCAGCCACGGGACAGGCACCGGGGAGCTGTTTTTT; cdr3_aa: CASSHGTGTGELFF
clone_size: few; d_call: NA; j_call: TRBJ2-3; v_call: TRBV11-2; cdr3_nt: TGTGCCAGCAGCCCCGGTTACCTAGAGACAGATACGCAGTATTTT; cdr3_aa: CASSPGYLETDTQYF
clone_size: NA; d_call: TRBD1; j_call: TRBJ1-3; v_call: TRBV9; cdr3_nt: TGTGCCAGCAGCCGGACAGGGGCTAGAAACACCATATATTTT; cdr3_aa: CASSRTGARNTIYF
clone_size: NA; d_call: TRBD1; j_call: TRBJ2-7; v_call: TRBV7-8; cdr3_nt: TGTGCCAGCAGCCAAAGCAGGGGGCTTTCCTCCTACGAGCAGTACTTC; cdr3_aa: CASSQSRGLSSYEQYF
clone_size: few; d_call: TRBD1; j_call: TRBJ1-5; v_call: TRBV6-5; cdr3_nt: TGTGCCAGCAGTTACTCAGGGGGACAGGGGGTGCCCCAGCATTTT; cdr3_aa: CASSYSGGQGVPQHF
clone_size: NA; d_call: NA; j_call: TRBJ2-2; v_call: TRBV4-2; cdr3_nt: TGTGCCAGCAGCCGGTTCGGACAGACGAACACCGGGGAGCTGTTTTTT; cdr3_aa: CASSRFGQTNTGELFF
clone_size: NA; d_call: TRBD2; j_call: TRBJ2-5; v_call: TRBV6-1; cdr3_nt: TGTGCCAGCAGTGAGCTAGCGGGGGACCAAGAGACCCAGTACTTC; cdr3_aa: CASSELAGDQETQYF
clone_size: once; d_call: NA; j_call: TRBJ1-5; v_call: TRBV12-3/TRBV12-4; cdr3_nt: TGTGCCAGCTCTATAGACAGATATCAGCCCCAGCATTTT; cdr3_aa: CASSIDRYQPQHF
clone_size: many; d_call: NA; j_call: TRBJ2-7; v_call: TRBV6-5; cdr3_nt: TGTGCCAGCAGTTACGGGACACAACCCTACGAGCAGTACTTC; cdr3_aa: CASSYGTQPYEQYF
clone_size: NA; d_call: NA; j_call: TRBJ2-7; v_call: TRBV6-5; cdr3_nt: TGTGCCAGCAGTTACTCGAGGGACTGGGAATACGAGCAGTACTTC; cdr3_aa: CASSYSRDWEYEQYF
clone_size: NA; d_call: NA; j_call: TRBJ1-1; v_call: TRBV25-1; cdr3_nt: TGTGTCAGCAGCTATGACTCGAACACTGAAGCTTTCTTT; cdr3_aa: CVSSYDSNTEAFF
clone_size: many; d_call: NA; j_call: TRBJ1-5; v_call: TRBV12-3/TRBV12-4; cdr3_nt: TGTGCCAGCAGTTCGGGGACATCCGGCAATCAGCCCCAGCATTTT; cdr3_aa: CASSSGTSGNQPQHF
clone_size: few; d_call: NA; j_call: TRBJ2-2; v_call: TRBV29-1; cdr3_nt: TGCACCGCGGGTATGGGATTCACCGGGGAGCTGTTTTTT; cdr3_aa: CTAGMGFTGELFF
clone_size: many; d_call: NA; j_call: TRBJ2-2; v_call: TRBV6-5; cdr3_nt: TGTGCCAGCAGCCCGGACGGGGAGCTGTTTTTT; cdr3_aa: CASSPDGELFF
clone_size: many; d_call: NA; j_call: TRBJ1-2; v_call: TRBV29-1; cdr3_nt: TGCAGCGTTGGTTCGGGGGGGGGTAACTATGGCTACACCTTC; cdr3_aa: CSVGSGGGNYGYTF
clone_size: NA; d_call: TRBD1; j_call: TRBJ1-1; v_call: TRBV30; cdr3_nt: TGTGCCTGGAGTTCCGGGGGTGGACAGGGAATTCGGACTGAAGCTTTCTTT; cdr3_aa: CAWSSGGGQGIRTEAFF
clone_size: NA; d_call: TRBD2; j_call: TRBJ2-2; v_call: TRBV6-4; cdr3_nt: TGTGCCAGCAGGGACCTCGGGACTAGCGGGGGGGCGACCGGGGAGCTGTTTTTT; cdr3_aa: CASRDLGTSGGATGELFF
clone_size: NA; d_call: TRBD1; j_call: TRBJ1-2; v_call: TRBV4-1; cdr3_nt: TGCGCCAGCAGCCCCCGGGACAGGTACCAGGAAGGCTACACCTTC; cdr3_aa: CASSPRDRYQEGYTF
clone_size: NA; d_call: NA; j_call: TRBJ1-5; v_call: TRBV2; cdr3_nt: TGTGCCAGCAGTCCAGACGCAAGAGGAAATCAGCCCCAGCATTTT; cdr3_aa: CASSPDARGNQPQHF
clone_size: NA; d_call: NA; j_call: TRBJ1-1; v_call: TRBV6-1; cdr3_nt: TGTGCCAGCACCTCCCCGGGGTCCACTGAAGCTTTCTTT; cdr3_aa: CASTSPGSTEAFF
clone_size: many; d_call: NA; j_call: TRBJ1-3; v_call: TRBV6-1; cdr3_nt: TGTGCCAGCGGCAGTGTCAGCTCTGGAAACACCATATATTTT; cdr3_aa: CASGSVSSGNTIYF
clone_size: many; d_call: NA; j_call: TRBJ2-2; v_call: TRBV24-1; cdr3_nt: TGTGCCACCAGTGTCCCAAACACCGGGGAGCTGTTTTTT; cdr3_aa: CATSVPNTGELFF
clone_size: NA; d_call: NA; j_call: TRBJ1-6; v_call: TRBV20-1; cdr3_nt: TGCAGTGCTAGAGATCAAGTTTGGGCAGATAATTCACCCCTCCACTTT; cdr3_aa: CSARDQVWADNSPLHF
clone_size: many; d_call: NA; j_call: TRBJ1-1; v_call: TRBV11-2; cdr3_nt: TGTGCCAGCAGATTCCGCGGCGGTAGGGAGAACACTGAAGCTTTCTTT; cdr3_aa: CASRFRGGRENTEAFF
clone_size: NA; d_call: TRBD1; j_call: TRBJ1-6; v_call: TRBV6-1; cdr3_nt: TGTGCCAGCAGGGGACAGGGGGCGCTTAGTGGTAATTCACCCCTCCACTTT; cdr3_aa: CASRGQGALSGNSPLHF
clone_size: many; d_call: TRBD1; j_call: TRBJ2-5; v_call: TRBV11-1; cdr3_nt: TGTGCCAGCAGCCACAGGACAGGGGGGGAGACCCAGTACTTC; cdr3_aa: CASSHRTGGETQYF
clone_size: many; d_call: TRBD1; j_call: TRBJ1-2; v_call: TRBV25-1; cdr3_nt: TGTGCCAGCAGTTCCGGGACAGCCACCCTCTATGGCTACACCTTC; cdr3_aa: CASSSGTATLYGYTF
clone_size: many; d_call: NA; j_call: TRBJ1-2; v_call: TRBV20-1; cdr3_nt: TGCAGTGCTAGAACTCCAGGGGACTATGGCTACACCTTC; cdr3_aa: CSARTPGDYGYTF
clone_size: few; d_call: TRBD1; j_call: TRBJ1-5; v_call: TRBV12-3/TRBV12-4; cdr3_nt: TGTGCCAGCAGCCGGGAGGGACAGGAGTCGCCCCAGCATTTT; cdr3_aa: CASSREGQESPQHF
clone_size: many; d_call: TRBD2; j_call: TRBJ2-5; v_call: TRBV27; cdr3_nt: TGTGCCAGCAGTCCACTAGCGGGGGGCGAAGAGACCCAGTACTTC; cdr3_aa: CASSPLAGGEETQYF
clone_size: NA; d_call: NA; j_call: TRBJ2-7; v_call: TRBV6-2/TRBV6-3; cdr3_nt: TGTGCCAGCAGTTACCGGGGAGTCTACGAGCAGTACTTC; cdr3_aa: CASSYRGVYEQYF
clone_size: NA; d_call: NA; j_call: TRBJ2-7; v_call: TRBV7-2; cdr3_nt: TGTGCCAGCAGCTATGACGGGATCTCCTACGAGCAGTACTTC; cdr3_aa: CASSYDGISYEQYF
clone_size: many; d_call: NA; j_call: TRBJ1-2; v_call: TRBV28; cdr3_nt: TGTGCCAGCAGTACGGACAGCCTTCGAGGCTACACCTTC; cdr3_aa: CASSTDSLRGYTF
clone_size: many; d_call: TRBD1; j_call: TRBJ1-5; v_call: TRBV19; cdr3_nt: TGTGCCAGTAGTATGTTGCCAGGGGGCGCTGATCTCAATCAGCCCCAGCATTTT; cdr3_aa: CASSMLPGGADLNQPQHF